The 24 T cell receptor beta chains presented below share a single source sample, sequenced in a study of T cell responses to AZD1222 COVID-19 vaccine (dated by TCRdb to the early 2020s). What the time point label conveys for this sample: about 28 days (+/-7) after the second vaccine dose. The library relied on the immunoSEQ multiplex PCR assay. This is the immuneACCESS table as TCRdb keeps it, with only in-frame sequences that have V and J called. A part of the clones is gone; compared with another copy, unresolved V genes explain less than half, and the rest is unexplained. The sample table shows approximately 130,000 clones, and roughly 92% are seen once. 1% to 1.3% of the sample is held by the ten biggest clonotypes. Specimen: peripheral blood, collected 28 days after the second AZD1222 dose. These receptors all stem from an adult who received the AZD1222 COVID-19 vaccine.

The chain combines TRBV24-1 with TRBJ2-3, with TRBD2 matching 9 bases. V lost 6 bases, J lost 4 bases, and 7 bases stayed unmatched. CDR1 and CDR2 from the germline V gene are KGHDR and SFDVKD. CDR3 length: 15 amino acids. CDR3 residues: CATSYGTSSADTQYF. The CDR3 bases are TGTGCCACCAGTTATGGGACTAGCAGCGCAGATACGCAGTATTTT.

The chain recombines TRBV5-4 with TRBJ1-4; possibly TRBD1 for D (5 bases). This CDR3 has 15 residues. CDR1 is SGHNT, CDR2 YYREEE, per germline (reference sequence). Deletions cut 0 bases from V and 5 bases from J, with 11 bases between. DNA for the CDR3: TGTGCCAGCAGCTTGGGGCAGGGAGGCAATGAAAAACTGTTTTTT. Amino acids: CASSLGQGGNEKLFF. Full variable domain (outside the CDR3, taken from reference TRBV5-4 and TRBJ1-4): ETGVTQSPTHLIKTRGQQVTLRCSSQSGHNTVSWYQQALGQGPQFIFQYYREEENGRGNFPPRFSGLQFPNYSSELNVNALELDDSALYLCASSLGQGGNEKLFFGSGTQLSVL.

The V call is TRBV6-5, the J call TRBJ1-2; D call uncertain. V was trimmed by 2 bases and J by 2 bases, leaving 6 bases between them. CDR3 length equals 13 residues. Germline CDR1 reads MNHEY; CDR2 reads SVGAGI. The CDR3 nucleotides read TGTGCCAGCAGTTACGACAACAACTATGGCTACACCTTC. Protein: CASSYDNNYGYTF.

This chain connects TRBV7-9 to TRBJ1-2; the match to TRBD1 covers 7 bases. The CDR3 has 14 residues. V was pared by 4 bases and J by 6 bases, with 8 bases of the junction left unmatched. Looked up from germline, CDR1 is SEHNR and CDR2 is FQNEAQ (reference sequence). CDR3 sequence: CASSSSGTDNGYTF. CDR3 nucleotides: TGTGCCAGCAGCTCCTCAGGGACAGACAATGGCTACACCTTC.

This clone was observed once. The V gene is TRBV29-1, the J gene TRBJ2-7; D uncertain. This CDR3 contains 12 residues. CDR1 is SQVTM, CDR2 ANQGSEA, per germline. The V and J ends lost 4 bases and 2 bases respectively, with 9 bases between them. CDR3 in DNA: TGCAGCGTTGGGCCCCAGGCCTACGAGCAGTACTTC. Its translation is CSVGPQAYEQYF.

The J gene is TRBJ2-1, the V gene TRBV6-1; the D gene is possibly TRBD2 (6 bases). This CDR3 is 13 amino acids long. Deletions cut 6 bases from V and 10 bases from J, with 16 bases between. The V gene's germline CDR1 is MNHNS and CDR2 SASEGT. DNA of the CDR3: TGTGCCAGCAGCCCACTAGCTCGGGGCGAGCAGTTCTTC. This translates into CASSPLARGEQFF.

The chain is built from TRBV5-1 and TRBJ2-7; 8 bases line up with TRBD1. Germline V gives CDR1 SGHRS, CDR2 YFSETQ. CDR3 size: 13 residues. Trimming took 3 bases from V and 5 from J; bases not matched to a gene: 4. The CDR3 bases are TGCGCCAGCAGCTCGACAGGGGAAGACGAGCAGTACTTC. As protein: CASSSTGEDEQYF.

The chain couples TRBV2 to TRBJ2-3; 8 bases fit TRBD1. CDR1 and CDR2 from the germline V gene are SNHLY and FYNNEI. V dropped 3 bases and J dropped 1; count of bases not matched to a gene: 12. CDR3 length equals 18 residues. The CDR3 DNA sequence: TGTGCCAGCAGTGATCCCACCTACGTGGGACAGGGCACAGATACGCAGTATTTT. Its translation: CASSDPTYVGQGTDTQYF.

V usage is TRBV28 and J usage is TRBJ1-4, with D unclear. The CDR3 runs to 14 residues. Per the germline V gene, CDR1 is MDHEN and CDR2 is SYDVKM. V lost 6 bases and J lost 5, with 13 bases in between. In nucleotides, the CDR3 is TGTGCCAGCAGCCTTGGGGTCGTGAATGAAAAACTGTTTTTT. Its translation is CASSLGVVNEKLFF.

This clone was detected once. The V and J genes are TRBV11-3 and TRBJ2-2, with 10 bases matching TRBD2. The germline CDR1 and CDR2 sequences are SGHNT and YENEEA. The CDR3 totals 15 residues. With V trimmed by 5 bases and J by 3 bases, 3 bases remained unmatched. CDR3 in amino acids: CASSEAGGDTGELFF. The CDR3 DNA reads TGTGCCAGCAGCGAAGCGGGAGGGGACACCGGGGAGCTGTTTTTT.

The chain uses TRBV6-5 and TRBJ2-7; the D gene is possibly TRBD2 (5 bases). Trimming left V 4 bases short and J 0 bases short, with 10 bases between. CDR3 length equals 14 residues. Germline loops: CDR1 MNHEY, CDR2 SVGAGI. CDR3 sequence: CASSWQEDSYEQYF. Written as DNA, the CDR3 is TGTGCCAGCAGTTGGCAGGAGGACTCCTACGAGCAGTACTTC.

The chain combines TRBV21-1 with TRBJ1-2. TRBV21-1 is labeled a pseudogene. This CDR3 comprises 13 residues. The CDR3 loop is CASSKGLGNGYTF. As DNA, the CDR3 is TGTGCCAGCAGCAAAGGCCTGGGGAACGGCTACACCTTC.

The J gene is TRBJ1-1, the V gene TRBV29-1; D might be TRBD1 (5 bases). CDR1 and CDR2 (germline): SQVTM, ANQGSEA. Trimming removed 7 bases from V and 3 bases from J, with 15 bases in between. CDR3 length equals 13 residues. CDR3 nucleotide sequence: TGCAGCGCCTCGGGACTGGCTTACACTGAAGCTTTCTTT. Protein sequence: CSASGLAYTEAFF.

The CDR3 loop reads CASSLGGLRKSNQPQHF. As DNA, the CDR3 is TGTGCCAGCAGCCTCGGGGGGCTGCGTAAAAGCAATCAGCCCCAGCATTTT. The chain couples TRBV3-1 (or the pseudogene TRBV3-2) to TRBJ1-5; perhaps TRBD1 as D (6 bases). Germline V gene sequence: CDR1 LGHDT, CDR2 YNNKEL (reference sequence). V lost 4 bases, J lost 1 base, and 17 bases lay in between. The CDR3 covers 17 residues.

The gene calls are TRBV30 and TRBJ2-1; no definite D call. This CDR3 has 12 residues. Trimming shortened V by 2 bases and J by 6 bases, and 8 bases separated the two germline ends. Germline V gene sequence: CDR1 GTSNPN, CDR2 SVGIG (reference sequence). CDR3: CAWSRSGNEQFF. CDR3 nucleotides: TGTGCCTGGAGTAGGTCGGGCAATGAGCAGTTCTTC.

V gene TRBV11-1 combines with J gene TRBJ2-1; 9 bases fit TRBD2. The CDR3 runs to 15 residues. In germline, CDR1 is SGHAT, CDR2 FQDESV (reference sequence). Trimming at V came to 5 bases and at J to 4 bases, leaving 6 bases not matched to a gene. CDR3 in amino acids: CASSPRLAAYNEQFF. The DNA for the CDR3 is TGTGCCAGCAGCCCCCGACTAGCGGCGTACAATGAGCAGTTCTTC. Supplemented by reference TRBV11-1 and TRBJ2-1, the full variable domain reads EAEVAQSPRYKITEKSQAVAFWCDPISGHATLYWYRQILGQGPELLVQFQDESVVDDSQLPKDRFSAERLKGVDSTLKIQPAELGDSAMYLCASSPRLAAYNEQFFGPGTRLTVL.

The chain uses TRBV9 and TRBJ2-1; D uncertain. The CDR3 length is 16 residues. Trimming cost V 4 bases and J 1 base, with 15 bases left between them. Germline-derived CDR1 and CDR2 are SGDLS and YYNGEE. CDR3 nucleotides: TGTGCCAGCAGCCTACAAGGGTCACAATCCTACAATGAGCAGTTCTTC. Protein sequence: CASSLQGSQSYNEQFF.

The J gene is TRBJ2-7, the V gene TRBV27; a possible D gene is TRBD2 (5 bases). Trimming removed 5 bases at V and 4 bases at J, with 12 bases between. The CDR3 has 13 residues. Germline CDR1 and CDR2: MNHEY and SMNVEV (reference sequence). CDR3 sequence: CASSLPSRYEQYF. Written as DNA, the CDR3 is TGTGCCAGCAGTCTCCCTAGCAGGTACGAGCAGTACTTC.

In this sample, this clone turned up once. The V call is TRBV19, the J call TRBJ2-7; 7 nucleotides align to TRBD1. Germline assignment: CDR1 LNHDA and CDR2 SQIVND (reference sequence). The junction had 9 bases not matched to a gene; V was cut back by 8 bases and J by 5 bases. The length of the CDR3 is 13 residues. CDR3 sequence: CASGRQGSHEQYF. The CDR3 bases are TGTGCCAGTGGGCGACAGGGTTCCCACGAGCAGTACTTC.

CDR3 amino acids: CASSEELNTEAFF. The CDR3 nucleotides are TGTGCCAGCAGTGAGGAGTTGAACACTGAAGCTTTCTTT. The rearrangement links TRBV2 to TRBJ1-1; no clear D. The CDR3 loop spans 13 amino acids. Germline V gene lookup returns CDR1 SNHLY and CDR2 FYNNEI. Trimming took 3 bases from V and 0 from J, leaving 5 bases between them.

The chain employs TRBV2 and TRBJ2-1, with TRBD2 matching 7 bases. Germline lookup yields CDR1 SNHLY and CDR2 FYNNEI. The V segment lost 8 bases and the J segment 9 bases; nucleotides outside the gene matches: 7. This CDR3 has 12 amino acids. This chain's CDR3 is CASLAGEREQFF. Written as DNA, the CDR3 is TGTGCCAGCTTGGCGGGAGAGCGTGAGCAGTTCTTC.

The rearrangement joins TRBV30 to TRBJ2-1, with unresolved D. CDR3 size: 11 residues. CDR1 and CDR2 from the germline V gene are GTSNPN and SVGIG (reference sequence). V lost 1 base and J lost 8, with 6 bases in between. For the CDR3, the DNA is TGTGCCTGGAGTGGAAGAGATGAGCAGTTCTTC. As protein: CAWSGRDEQFF.

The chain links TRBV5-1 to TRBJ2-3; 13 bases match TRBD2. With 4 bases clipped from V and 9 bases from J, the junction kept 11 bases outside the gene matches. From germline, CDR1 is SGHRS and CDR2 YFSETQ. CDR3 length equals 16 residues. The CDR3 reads CASSPGTSGVPVTQYF. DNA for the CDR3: TGCGCCAGCAGCCCGGGGACTAGCGGGGTGCCCGTAACGCAGTATTTT.

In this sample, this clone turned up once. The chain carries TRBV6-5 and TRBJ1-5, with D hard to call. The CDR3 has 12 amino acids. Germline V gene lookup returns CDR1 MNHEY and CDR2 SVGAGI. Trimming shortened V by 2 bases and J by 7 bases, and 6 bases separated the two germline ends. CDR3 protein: CASSYTGQPQHF. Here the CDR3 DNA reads TGTGCCAGCAGTTACACTGGGCAGCCCCAGCATTTT.